A single sample is the source of the 2 T cell receptor beta chains below, sequenced in a study of T-cell reconstitution after alpha-beta-depleted transplantation in children. Construction of the TCRbeta library involved unique molecular identifiers. TCRdb re-analysed the PCR reads in MiXCR, keeping a single row per CDR3 protein. The sample holds more than 120,000 distinct CDR3 sequences, 8% to 10% seen once. Sequencing was performed on PBMCs, mostly from graft donor cells, taken 180 days after TCRalphabeta/CD19-depleted stem cell transplant. The source of these receptors is a female patient between 2 and 15 years old who had a stem cell transplant for congenital amegakaryocytic thrombocytopenia, so the T cells may come from the graft donor.

This clonotype showed up many times. V usage is TRBV10-3 and J usage is TRBJ2-1; weak D call: TRBD1 (6 bases). The germline gives CDR1 ENHRY, CDR2 SYGVKD. The CDR3 has 17 residues. The V end lost 2 bases, the J end lost 3 bases, and 17 bases lay between the germline ends. This chain's CDR3 is CAISEDGTQQYYNEQFF. The CDR3, as DNA: TGTGCCATCAGTGAGGACGGGACACAGCAATACTACAATGAGCAGTTCTTC.

This clonotype came up many times. CDR3 in amino acids: CASSPWTGNYGYTF. CDR3 sequence (DNA): TGTGCCAGCAGTCCATGGACAGGGAACTATGGCTACACCTTC. J is TRBJ1-2 and V is TRBV12-3 or TRBV12-4; 8 bases are a match to TRBD1. This CDR3 has 14 amino acids. V trimming: 5 bases; J trimming: 2 bases; junction bases outside the gene matches: 4.